This T cell receptor (beta chain) emerged from a study of T cells in Graves' hyperthyroidism and ophthalmopathy. Regarding the study as a whole: A model built on 13 V-J features separated ophthalmopathy from stable hyperthyroidism. The model made its ophthalmopathy prediction, and onset followed a median 6.5 months later.

As for this clonotype: Its specificity is unknown.

An absence of ophthalmopathy progression within 18 months meant stable Graves' hyperthyroidism. Newly diagnosed patients aged 18 to 65 had hyperthyroidism of under 2 months' duration. The CDR3 length is 12 residues. Per the germline V gene, CDR1 is MNHEY and CDR2 is SMNVEV (reference sequence). Between the trimmed V and J ends, which lost 6 bases and 10 bases, there was a span of 13 bases. TCR beta CDR3 regions were amplified from RNA transcripts. First-round RT-PCR with HTBI primers amplified the TCR CDR3 region. Each CDR3 protein gets one entry after TCRdb re-called the multiplex PCR reads with MiXCR. In the table there are around 440,000 distinct CDR3 sequences, about a sixth of which are singletons.

The sample was blood. This chain joins TRBV27 and TRBJ2-1; D is uncertain. The sequence derives from a woman under 30 with Graves' hyperthyroidism. The CDR3 DNA reads as TGTGCCAGCAGCCTGATCCGCGGAGAGCAGTTCTTC. Protein product: CASSLIRGEQFF.